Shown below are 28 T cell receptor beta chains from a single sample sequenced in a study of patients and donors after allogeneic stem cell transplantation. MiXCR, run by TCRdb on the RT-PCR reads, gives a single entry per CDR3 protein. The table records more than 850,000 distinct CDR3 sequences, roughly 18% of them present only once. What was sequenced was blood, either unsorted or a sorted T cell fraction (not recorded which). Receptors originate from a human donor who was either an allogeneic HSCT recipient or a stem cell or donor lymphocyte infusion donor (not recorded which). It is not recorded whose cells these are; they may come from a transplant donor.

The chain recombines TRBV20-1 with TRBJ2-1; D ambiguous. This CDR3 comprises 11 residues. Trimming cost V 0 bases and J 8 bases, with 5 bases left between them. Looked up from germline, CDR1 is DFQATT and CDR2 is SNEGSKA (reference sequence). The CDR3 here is CSARDYDEQFF. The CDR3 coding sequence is TGCAGTGCTAGAGATTACGATGAGCAGTTCTTC.

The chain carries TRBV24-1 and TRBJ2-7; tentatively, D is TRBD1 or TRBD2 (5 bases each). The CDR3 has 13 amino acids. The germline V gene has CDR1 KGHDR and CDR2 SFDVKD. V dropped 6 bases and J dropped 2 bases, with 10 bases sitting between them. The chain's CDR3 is CATSPGTTYEQYF. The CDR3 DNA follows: TGTGCCACCAGTCCCGGGACGACCTACGAGCAGTACTTC.

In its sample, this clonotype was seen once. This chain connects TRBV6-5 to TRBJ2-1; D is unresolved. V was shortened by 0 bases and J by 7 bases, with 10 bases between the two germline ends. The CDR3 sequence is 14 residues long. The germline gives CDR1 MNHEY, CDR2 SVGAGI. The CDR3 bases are TGTGCCAGCAGTTACTCGACAATAGGGAATGAGCAGTTCTTC. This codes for CASSYSTIGNEQFF.

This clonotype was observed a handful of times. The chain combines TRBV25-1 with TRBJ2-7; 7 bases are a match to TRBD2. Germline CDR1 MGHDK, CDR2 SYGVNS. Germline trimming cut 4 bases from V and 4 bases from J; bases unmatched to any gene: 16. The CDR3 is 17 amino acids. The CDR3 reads CASSATTSWTRPYEQYF. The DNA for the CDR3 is TGTGCCAGCAGTGCTACGACCTCATGGACTAGACCTTACGAGCAGTACTTC.

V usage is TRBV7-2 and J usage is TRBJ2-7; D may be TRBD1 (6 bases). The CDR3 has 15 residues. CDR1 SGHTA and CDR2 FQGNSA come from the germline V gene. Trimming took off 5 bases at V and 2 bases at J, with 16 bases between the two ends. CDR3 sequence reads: CASSDRDTIAYEQYF. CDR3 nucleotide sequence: TGTGCCAGCAGCGATCGGGACACGATAGCCTACGAGCAGTACTTC.

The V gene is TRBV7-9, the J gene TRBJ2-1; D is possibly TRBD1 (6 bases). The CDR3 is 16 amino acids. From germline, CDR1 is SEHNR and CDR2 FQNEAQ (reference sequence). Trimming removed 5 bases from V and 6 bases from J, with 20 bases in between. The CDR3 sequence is CASSPLFPGHSNEQFF. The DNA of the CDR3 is TGTGCCAGCAGCCCACTTTTTCCGGGACATAGCAATGAGCAGTTCTTC.

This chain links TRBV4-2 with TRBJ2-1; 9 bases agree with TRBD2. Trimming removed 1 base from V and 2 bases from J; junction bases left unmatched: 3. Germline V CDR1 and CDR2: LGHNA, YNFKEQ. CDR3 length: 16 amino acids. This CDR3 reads CASSQGRGGTYNEQFF. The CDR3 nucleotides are TGTGCCAGCAGCCAAGGGCGGGGGGGGACCTACAATGAGCAGTTCTTC.

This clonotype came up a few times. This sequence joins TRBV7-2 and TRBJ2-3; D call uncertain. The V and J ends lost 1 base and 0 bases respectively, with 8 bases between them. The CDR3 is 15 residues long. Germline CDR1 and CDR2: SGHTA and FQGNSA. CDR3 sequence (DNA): TGTGCCAGCAGCTTAGAGTCCACTAGCACAGATACGCAGTATTTT. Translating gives CASSLESTSTDTQYF.

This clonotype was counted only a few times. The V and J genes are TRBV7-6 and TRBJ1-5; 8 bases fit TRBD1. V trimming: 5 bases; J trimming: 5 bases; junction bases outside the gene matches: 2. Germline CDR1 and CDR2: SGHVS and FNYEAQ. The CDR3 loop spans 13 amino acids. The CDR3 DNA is TGTGCCAGCAGCCAGGGGGCTCATCAGCCCCAGCATTTT. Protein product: CASSQGAHQPQHF.

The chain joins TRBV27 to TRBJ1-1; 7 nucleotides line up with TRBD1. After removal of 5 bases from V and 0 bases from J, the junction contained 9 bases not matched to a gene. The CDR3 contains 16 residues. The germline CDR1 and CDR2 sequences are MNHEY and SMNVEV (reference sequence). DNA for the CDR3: TGTGCCAGCAGTCAGACAGGGTTTAGGGTGAACACTGAAGCTTTCTTT. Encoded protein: CASSQTGFRVNTEAFF.

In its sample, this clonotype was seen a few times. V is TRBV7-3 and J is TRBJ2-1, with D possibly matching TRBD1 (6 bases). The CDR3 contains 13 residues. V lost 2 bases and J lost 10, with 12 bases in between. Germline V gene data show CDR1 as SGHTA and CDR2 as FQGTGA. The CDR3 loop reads CASSLSPQGEQFF. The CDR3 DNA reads TGTGCCAGCAGCTTATCCCCCCAGGGGGAGCAGTTCTTC. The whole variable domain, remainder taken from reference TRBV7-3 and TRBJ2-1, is GAGVSQTPSNKVTEKGKYVELRCDPISGHTALYWYRQSLGQGPEFLIYFQGTGAADDSGLPNDRFFAVRPEGSVSTLKIQRTERGDSAVYLCASSLSPQGEQFFGPGTRLTVL.

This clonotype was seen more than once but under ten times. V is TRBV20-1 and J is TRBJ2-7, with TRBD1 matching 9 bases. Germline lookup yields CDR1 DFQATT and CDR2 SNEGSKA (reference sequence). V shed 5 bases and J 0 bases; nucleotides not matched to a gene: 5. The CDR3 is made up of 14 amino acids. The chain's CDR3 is CSADRGLPSYEQYF. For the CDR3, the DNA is TGCAGTGCTGACAGGGGGTTACCCTCCTACGAGCAGTACTTC.

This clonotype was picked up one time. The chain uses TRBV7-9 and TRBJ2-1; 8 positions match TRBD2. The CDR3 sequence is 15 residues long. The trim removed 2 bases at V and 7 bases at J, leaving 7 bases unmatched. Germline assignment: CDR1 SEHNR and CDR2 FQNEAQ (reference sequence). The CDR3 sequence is CASSLRAGGRNEQFF. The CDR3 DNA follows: TGTGCCAGCAGCTTAAGGGCGGGAGGTAGGAATGAGCAGTTCTTC.

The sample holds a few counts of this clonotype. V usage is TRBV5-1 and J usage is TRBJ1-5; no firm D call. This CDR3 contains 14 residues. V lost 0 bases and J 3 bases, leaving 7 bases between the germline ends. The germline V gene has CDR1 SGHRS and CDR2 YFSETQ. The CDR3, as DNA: TGCGCCAGCAGCTTGGGAGACATCAATCAGCCCCAGCATTTT. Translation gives CASSLGDINQPQHF.

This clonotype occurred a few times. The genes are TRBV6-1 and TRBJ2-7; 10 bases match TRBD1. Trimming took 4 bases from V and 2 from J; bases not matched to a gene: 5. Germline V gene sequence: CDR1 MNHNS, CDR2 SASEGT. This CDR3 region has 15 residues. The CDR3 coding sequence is TGTGCCAGCAGTGCCCGGGACAGGGGTGCCTACGAGCAGTACTTC. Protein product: CASSARDRGAYEQYF.

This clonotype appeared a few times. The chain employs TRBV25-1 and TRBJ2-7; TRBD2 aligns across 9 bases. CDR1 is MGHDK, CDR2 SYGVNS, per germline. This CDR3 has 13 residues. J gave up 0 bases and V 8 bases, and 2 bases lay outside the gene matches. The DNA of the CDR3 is TGTGCCAGCCATAGCGGGAGCTCCTACGAGCAGTACTTC. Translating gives CASHSGSSYEQYF.

For the CDR3, the DNA is TGTGCCAGCAGCCGCGATAGGGGAGCGGTCCCCTACAATGAGCAGTTCTTC. This codes for CASSRDRGAVPYNEQFF. The chain uses TRBV3-1 and TRBJ2-1; D is tentatively TRBD1 or TRBD2 (5 bases each). Trimming removed 4 bases from V and 2 bases from J, with 18 bases in between. CDR3 length: 17 amino acids. From germline, CDR1 is LGHDT and CDR2 YNNKEL (reference sequence).

CDR3 DNA: TGCGCCAGCAGCTCGGGACAGGGTAAGGGAGATACGCAGTATTTT. Amino acids: CASSSGQGKGDTQYF. V usage is TRBV5-1 and J usage is TRBJ2-3; 9 bases fit TRBD1. Germline V lookup: CDR1 SGHRS, CDR2 YFSETQ. The CDR3 consists of 15 residues. J lost 5 bases, V lost 3 bases, and 7 bases had no gene match.

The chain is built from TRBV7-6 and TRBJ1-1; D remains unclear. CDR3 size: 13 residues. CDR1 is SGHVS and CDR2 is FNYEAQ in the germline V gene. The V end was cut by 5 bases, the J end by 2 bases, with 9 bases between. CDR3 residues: CASSADTNTEAFF. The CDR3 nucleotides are TGTGCCAGCAGCGCTGACACCAACACTGAAGCTTTCTTT.

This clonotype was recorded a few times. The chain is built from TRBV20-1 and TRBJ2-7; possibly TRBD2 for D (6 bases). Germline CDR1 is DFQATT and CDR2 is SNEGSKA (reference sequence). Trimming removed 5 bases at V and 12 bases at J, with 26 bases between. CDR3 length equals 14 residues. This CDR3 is CSASRRLGHQEGYF. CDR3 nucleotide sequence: TGCAGTGCTTCCCGGAGATTAGGACATCAGGAGGGGTACTTC.

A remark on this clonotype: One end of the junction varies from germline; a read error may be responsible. The CDR3 DNA follows: TGTGCCAGCTGTTTATCCAGGGGATACGAGCAGTACTTC. Translating gives CASCLSRGYEQYF. The chain carries TRBV27 and TRBJ2-7; TRBD1 is a possible D gene (6 bases). Germline CDR1 is MNHEY and CDR2 is SMNVEV (reference sequence). The CDR3 spans 13 residues.

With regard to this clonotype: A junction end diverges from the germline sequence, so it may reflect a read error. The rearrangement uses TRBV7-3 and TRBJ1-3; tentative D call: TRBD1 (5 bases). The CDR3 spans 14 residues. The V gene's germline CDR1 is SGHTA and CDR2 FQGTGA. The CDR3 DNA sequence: TGTGCCAGCAGCTTATGGGGGAATGGAGACACCATATATTTT. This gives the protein CASSLWGNGDTIYF.

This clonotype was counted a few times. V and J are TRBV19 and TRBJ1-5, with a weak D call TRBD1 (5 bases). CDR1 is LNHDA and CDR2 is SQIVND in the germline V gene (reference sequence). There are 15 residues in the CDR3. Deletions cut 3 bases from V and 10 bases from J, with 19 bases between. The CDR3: CASSIVWSGGNPQHF. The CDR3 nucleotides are TGTGCCAGTAGTATCGTGTGGTCTGGGGGGAATCCCCAGCATTTT.

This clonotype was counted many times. This CDR3 is CASSYTGNTEAFF. CDR3 DNA sequence: TGTGCCAGCAGCTACACAGGGAACACTGAAGCTTTCTTT. The chain uses TRBV6-5 and TRBJ1-1; weak D call: TRBD1 (5 bases). V shed 6 bases and J shed 1 base, with 9 bases lying between them. Germline V gene sequence: CDR1 MNHEY, CDR2 SVGAGI. The CDR3 is 13 residues long.

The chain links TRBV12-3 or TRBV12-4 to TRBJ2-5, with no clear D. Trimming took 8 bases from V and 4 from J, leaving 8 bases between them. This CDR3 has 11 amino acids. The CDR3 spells CASGVPETQYF. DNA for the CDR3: TGTGCCAGCGGGGTCCCAGAGACCCAGTACTTC.

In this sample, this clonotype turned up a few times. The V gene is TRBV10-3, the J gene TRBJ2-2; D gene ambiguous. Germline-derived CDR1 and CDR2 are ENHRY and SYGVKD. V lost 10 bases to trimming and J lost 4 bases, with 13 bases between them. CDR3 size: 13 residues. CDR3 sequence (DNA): TGTGCCAGTTTCTCAGTCTCCACCGGGGAGCTGTTTTTT. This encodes CASFSVSTGELFF.

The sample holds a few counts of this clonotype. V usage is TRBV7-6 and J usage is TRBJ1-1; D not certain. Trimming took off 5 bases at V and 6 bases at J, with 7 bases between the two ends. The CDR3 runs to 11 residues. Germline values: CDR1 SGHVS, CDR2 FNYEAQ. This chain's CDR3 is CASSALAEAFF. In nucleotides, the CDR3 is TGTGCCAGCAGCGCCCTGGCTGAAGCTTTCTTT.

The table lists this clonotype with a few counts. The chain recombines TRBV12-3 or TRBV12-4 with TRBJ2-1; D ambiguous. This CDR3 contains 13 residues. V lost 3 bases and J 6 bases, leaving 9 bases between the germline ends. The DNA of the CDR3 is TGTGCCAGCAGTTTGGAGCTGCCCAATGAGCAGTTCTTC. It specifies CASSLELPNEQFF.